These T cell receptor beta chains were read from a single sample in a study of T cell changes during pregnancy in multiple sclerosis. Only in-frame clones appear in the TCRdb table, and some are missing; sequencing was by immunoSEQ multiplex PCR. The top ten clones hold around 0.53% of a sample with 40,000 to 60,000 clones, approximately 90% of them seen once. The sequenced sample was CD4+ T cells from peripheral blood mononuclear cells, obtained after pregnancy. Every receptor here comes from a female donor with multiple sclerosis, enrolled in a pregnancy study. Both conserved end residues are part of each CDR3. D genes are given only for firm matches. Clone size is stated in some rows and not others, as once, few, many or a class when expanded.

-,TRBJ1-4,TRBD1,TRBV7-2,CASRSDRGNGKLFF,TGTGCCAGCAGATCAGACAGGGGTAATGGAAAACTGTTTTTT
-,TRBJ2-7,TRBD2,TRBV6-5,CASSYSVAGPYEQYF,TGTGCCAGCAGTTACTCGGTAGCGGGCCCCTACGAGCAGTACTTC
-,TRBJ2-7,-,TRBV7-2,CASSWAGPNEQYF,TGTGCCAGCAGCTGGGCAGGGCCTAACGAGCAGTACTTC
-,TRBJ2-3,-,TRBV15,CATSRRGYTDTQYF,TGTGCCACCAGCAGGCGGGGTTACACAGATACGCAGTATTTT
-,TRBJ2-3,-,TRBV5-4,CASSLPGRDTQYF,TGTGCCAGCAGCTTGCCAGGTCGGGATACGCAGTATTTT
-,TRBJ2-1,TRBD2,TRBV6-1,CASSEEGSGIYNEQFF,TGTGCCAGCAGTGAAGAGGGTAGCGGGATATACAATGAGCAGTTCTTC
-,TRBJ2-5,TRBD2,TRBV6-1,CASNRGEETQYF,TGTGCCAGCAACCGGGGGGAAGAGACCCAGTACTTC
-,TRBJ2-5,TRBD1,TRBV19,CASSIGGGRGKTQYF,TGTGCCAGTAGTATAGGAGGGGGCAGGGGAAAGACCCAGTACTTC
-,TRBJ1-5,-,TRBV18,CASSPLPFRAQEGQPQHF,TGTGCCAGCTCACCGCTTCCATTTAGGGCACAGGAAGGTCAGCCCCAGCATTTT
-,TRBJ2-7,TRBD2,TRBV7-6,CASSSQGLAGDEQYF,TGTGCCAGCAGCTCCCAGGGGCTAGCGGGGGACGAGCAGTACTTC
-,TRBJ2-7,-,TRBV4-2,CASSQGRASENEQYF,TGTGCCAGCAGCCAAGGGCGGGCTAGCGAGAACGAGCAGTACTTC
once,TRBJ1-4,-,TRBV30,CACQPTGGPNEKLFF,TGTGCCTGCCAACCAACGGGGGGACCTAATGAAAAACTGTTTTTT
few,TRBJ1-1,-,TRBV9,CASSPRQATMNTEAFF,TGTGCCAGCAGCCCCCGACAGGCCACTATGAACACTGAAGCTTTCTTT
-,TRBJ2-5,TRBD1,TRBV9,CASSVEDRVGRETQYF,TGTGCCAGCAGCGTAGAAGACAGGGTGGGGAGAGAGACCCAGTACTTC
-,TRBJ1-1,TRBD1,TRBV6-1,CASSAGTGGMDTEAFF,TGTGCCAGCAGTGCAGGGACAGGGGGTATGGACACTGAAGCTTTCTTT
once,TRBJ1-1,TRBD1,TRBV5-8,CASSSAQGVVTEAFF,TGTGCCAGCAGCTCGGCGCAGGGGGTCGTCACTGAAGCTTTCTTT
-,TRBJ1-1,TRBD1,TRBV9,CASSVVGGASMNTEAFF,TGTGCCAGCAGCGTAGTAGGGGGCGCATCCATGAACACTGAAGCTTTCTTT
once,TRBJ1-5,TRBD1,TRBV7-2,CASSRDRVNQPQHF,TGTGCCAGCAGCCGCGACAGGGTCAATCAGCCCCAGCATTTT
-,TRBJ2-6,TRBD1,TRBV19,CASSTQGARANVLTF,TGTGCCAGTAGTACCCAGGGGGCGAGGGCCAACGTCCTGACTTTC
few,TRBJ1-5,-,TRBV27,CATRPSGWNQPQHF,TGTGCCACCCGCCCCTCAGGGTGGAATCAGCCCCAGCATTTT
-,TRBJ2-3,-,TRBV5-1,CASSLAGGADTQYF,TGCGCCAGCAGCTTGGCGGGGGGCGCCGATACGCAGTATTTT
-,TRBJ2-1,TRBD2,TRBV6-5,CASSYLGLAGGNEQFF,TGTGCCAGCAGTTACCTCGGGCTAGCGGGAGGGAATGAGCAGTTCTTC
-,TRBJ2-1,TRBD1,TRBV7-3,CASSSGQGADNEQFF,TGTGCCAGCAGCTCGGGACAGGGGGCGGACAATGAGCAGTTCTTC
-,TRBJ2-1,TRBD2,TRBV7-2,CASSFGLAGSSYNEQFF,TGTGCCAGCAGCTTTGGACTAGCGGGTTCCTCCTACAATGAGCAGTTCTTC
-,TRBJ2-1,TRBD2,TRBV7-2,CASRYVAGASYNEQFF,TGTGCCAGCAGGTACGTAGCGGGAGCCTCCTACAATGAGCAGTTCTTC
-,TRBJ1-4,TRBD1,TRBV7-2,CASSAQDRVGGEKLFF,TGTGCCAGCAGCGCCCAAGACAGGGTGGGGGGTGAAAAACTGTTTTTT
-,TRBJ2-3,TRBD2,TRBV28,CASIDGGLAGENTQYF,TGTGCCAGCATCGATGGGGGACTAGCGGGAGAAAATACGCAGTATTTT
-,TRBJ2-1,-,TRBV28,CASSTYGINNEQFF,TGTGCCAGCAGTACCTACGGGATCAACAATGAGCAGTTCTTC
-,TRBJ1-1,TRBD1,TRBV6-5,CASSYRGLAEAFF,TGTGCCAGCAGCTACAGGGGTCTCGCTGAAGCTTTCTTT
-,TRBJ2-1,TRBD2,TRBV11-2,CASSLDGLAGAEQFF,TGTGCCAGCAGCTTAGATGGACTAGCGGGAGCTGAGCAGTTCTTC
-,TRBJ1-3,TRBD1,TRBV9,CASSVGQGQGVRTIYF,TGTGCCAGCAGCGTCGGACAGGGACAGGGGGTCCGCACCATATATTTT
-,TRBJ2-7,-,TRBV18,CASSLRAGSSYEQYF,TGTGCCAGCTCACTTCGAGCGGGTAGCTCCTACGAGCAGTACTTC
-,TRBJ2-7,TRBD2,TRBV5-1,CASSLAGSSYEQYF,TGCGCCAGCAGCTTAGCGGGGAGCTCCTACGAGCAGTACTTC
once,TRBJ2-7,-,TRBV12-2,CASRLALVFGSEQYF,TGTGCAAGTCGCTTAGCGCTAGTTTTTGGATCCGAGCAGTACTTC
-,TRBJ1-3,-,TRBV6-1,CASSADGLSGNTIYF,TGTGCCAGCAGCGCCGACGGGTTGAGTGGAAACACCATATATTTT
-,TRBJ2-3,-,TRBV28,CASKLGLNTDTQYF,TGTGCCAGTAAGTTGGGACTCAACACAGATACGCAGTATTTT
-,TRBJ1-3,-,TRBV7-2,CASSLERQVGTIYF,TGTGCCAGCAGCTTAGAACGGCAGGTCGGCACCATATATTTT
-,TRBJ2-3,-,TRBV5-4,CASSPGVWDLAHTDTQYF,TGTGCCAGCAGCCCGGGGGTATGGGATCTGGCACACACAGATACGCAGTATTTT
-,TRBJ2-1,-,TRBV28,CASSFIGDKQFF,TGTGCCAGCAGTTTTATCGGGGACAAGCAGTTCTTC
-,TRBJ2-7,TRBD2,TRBV6-5,CASSRTSQTSSYF,TGTGCCAGCAGCAGGACTAGCCAAACTTCTTCGTACTTC
once,TRBJ2-7,TRBD1,TRBV18,CASSPGQGKNYEQYF,TGTGCCAGCTCACCAGGACAGGGTAAGAACTACGAGCAGTACTTC